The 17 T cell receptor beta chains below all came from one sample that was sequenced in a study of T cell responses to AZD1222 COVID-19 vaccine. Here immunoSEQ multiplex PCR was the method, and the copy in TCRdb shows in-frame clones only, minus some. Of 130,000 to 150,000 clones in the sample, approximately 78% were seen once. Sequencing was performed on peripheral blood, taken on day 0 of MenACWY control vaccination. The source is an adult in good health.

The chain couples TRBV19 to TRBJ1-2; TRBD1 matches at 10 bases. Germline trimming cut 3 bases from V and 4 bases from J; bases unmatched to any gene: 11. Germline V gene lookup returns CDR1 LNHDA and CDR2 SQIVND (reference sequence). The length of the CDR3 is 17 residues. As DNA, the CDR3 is TGTGCCAGTAGTATGATTGGGCCGGACAGGGGGTCCTATGGCTACACCTTC. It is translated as CASSMIGPDRGSYGYTF.

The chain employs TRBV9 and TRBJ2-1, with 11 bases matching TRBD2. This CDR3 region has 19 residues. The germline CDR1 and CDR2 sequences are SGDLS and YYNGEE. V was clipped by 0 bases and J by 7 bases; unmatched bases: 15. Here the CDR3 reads CASSVVGGSSGGAGNEQFF. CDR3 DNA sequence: TGTGCCAGCAGCGTAGTCGGAGGGAGTAGCGGGGGGGCTGGGAATGAGCAGTTCTTC.

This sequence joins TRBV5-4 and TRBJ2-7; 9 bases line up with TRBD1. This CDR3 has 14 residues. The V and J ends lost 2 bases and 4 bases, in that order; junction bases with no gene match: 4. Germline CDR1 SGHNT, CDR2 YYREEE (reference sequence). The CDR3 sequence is CASSLRDRGYEQYF. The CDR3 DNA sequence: TGTGCCAGCAGCTTACGAGACAGGGGGTACGAGCAGTACTTC.

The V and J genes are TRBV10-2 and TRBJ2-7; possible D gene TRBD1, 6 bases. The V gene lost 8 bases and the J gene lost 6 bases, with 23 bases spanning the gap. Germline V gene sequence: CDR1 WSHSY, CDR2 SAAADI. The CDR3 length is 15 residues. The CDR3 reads CASLPGQGLSTEQYV. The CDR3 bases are TGCGCCAGCCTTCCGGGCCAGGGGCTTAGTACCGAGCAGTACGTC.

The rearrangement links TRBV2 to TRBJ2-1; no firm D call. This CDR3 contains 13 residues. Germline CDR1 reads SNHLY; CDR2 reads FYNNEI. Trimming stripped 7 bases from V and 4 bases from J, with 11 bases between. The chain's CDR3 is CASKVAVYNEQFF. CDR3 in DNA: TGTGCCAGCAAGGTGGCAGTTTACAATGAGCAGTTCTTC.

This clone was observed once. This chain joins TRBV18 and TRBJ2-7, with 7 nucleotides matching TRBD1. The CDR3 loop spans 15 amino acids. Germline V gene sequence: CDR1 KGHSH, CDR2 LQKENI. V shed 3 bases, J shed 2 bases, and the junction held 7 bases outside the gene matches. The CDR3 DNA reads TGTGCCAGCTCACCTCTACAGGGGTCCGCCTACGAGCAGTACTTC. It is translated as CASSPLQGSAYEQYF.

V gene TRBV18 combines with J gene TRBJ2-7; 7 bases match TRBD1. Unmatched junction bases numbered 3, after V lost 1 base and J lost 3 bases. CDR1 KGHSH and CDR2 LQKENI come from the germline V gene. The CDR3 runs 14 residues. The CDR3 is CASSPRRDSYEQYF. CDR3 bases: TGTGCCAGCTCACCACGCCGGGACAGCTACGAGCAGTACTTC.

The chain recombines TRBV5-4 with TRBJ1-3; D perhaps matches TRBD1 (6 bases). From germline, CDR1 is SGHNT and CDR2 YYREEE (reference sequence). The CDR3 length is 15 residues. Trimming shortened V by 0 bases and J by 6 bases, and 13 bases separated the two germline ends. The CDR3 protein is CASSLGGQYENTIYF. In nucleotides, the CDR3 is TGTGCCAGCAGCTTGGGAGGACAGTATGAAAACACCATATATTTT.

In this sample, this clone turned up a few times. The CDR3 reads CASSSTGGNGQPQHF. For the CDR3, the DNA is TGTGCCAGCAGCTCAACAGGGGGCAACGGTCAGCCCCAGCATTTT. The chain combines TRBV5-5 with TRBJ1-5; 9 bases fit TRBD1. With 3 bases clipped from V and 6 bases from J, the junction kept 7 bases outside the gene matches. Germline V CDR1 and CDR2: SGHKS, YYEKEE (reference sequence). This CDR3 has 15 residues.

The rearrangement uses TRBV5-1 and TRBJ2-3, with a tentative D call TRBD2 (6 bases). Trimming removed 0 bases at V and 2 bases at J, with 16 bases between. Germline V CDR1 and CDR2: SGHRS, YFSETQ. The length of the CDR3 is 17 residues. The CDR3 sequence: CASSLGVQGLTTDTQYF. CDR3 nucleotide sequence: TGCGCCAGCAGCTTGGGGGTCCAGGGACTCACCACAGATACGCAGTATTTT.

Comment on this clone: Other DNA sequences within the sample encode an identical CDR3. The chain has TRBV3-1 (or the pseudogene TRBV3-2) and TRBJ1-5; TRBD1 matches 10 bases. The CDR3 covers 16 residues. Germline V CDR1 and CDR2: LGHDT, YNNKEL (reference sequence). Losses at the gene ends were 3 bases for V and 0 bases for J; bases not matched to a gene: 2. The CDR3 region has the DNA TGTGCCAGCAGCCATGGGACAGGGGATAGCAATCAGCCCCAGCATTTT. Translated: CASSHGTGDSNQPQHF.

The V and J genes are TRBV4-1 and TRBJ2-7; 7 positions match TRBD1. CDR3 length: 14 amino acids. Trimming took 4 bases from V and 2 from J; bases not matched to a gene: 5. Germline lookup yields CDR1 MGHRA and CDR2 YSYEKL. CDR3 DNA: TGCGCCAGCAGCCCGGGACAGTCCCCCTACGAGCAGTACTTC. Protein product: CASSPGQSPYEQYF.

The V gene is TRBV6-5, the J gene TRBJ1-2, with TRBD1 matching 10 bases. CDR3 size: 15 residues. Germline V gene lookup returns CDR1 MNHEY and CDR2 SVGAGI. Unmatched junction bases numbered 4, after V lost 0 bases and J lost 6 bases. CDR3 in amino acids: CASSYSDRGRNGYTF. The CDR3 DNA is TGTGCCAGCAGTTACTCAGACAGGGGGCGTAATGGCTACACCTTC.

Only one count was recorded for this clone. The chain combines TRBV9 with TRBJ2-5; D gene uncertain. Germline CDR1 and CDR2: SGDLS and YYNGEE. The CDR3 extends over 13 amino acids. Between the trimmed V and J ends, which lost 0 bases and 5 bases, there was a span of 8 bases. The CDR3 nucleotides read TGTGCCAGCAGCGTAGCAGGACCGGAGACCCAGTACTTC. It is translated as CASSVAGPETQYF.

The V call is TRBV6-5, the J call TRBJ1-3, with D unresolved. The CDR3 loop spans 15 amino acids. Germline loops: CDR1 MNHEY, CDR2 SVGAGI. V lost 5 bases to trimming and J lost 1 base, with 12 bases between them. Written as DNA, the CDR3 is TGTGCCAGCAGTAGATCAAGACGGTCTGGAAACACCATATATTTT. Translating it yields CASSRSRRSGNTIYF.

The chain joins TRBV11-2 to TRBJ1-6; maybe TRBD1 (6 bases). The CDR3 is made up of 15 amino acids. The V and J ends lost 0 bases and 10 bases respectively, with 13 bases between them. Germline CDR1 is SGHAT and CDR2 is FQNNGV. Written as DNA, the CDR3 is TGTGCCAGCAGCTTAGAGTCAGGGGCTAACTCACCCCTCCACTTT. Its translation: CASSLESGANSPLHF. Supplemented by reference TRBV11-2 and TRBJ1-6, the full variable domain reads EAGVAQSPRYKIIEKRQSVAFWCNPISGHATLYWYQQILGQGPKLLIQFQNNGVVDDSQLPKDRFSAERLKGVDSTLKIQPAKLEDSAVYLCASSLESGANSPLHFGNGTRLTVT.

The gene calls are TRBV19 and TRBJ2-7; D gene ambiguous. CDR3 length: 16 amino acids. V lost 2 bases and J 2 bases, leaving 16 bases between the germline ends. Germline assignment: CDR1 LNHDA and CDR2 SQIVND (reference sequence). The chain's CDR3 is CASSITPGPWAYEQYF. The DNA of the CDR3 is TGTGCCAGTAGTATAACTCCGGGCCCGTGGGCCTACGAGCAGTACTTC.